One sample yielded the 9 T cell receptor beta chains listed below, sequenced in a study of T cells after yellow fever vaccination. TCRdb analysed the 5' RACE reads with MiXCR anew, one entry per CDR3 protein. The data contain 200,000 to 250,000 distinct CDR3 sequences, roughly 3.3% of them singletons. The sequencing used CD4+ T cells sorted from PBMCs, collected 10 days after the yellow fever booster vaccination. These receptors all stem from a man aged 18-30 years who received the YFV17D yellow fever vaccine.

The chain has TRBV28 and TRBJ2-7, with 11 bases that match TRBD2. V dropped 6 bases and J dropped 6; count of bases not matched to a gene: 10. The germline V gene encodes CDR1 MDHEN and CDR2 SYDVKM. This CDR3 region has 15 residues. The DNA of the CDR3 is TGTGCCAGCAGCAGACATAGCGGGGGGGCAATCGAGCAGTACGTC. Translating it yields CASSRHSGGAIEQYV.

This clonotype was observed many times. The chain is built from TRBV11-1 and TRBJ2-3; D is possibly TRBD1 (6 bases). V was trimmed by 3 bases and J by 1 base, leaving 11 bases between them. This CDR3 comprises 15 residues. Per the germline V gene, CDR1 is SGHAT and CDR2 is FQDESV (reference sequence). In nucleotides, the CDR3 is TGTGCCAGCAGCTTTGACAGGTTGGGCACAGATACGCAGTATTTT. Translated: CASSFDRLGTDTQYF.

The chain uses TRBV29-1 and TRBJ1-2; D possibly corresponds to TRBD1 (5 bases). Germline CDR1 SQVTM, CDR2 ANQGSEA. The V and J ends lost 5 bases and 3 bases respectively, with 7 bases between them. The CDR3 is 11 residues long. CDR3: CSVLGDYGYTF. The CDR3 DNA reads as TGCAGCGTTCTGGGGGACTATGGCTACACCTTC. Filled out from reference TRBV29-1 and TRBJ1-2, the complete variable domain reads SAVISQKPSRDICQRGTSLTIQCQVDSQVTMMFWYRQQPGQSLTLIATANQGSEATYESGFVIDKFPISRPNLTFSTLTVSNMSPEDSSIYLCSVLGDYGYTFGSGTRLTVV.

The table lists this clonotype with many counts. The rearrangement joins TRBV5-1 to TRBJ2-7; D gene unclear. This CDR3 has 13 residues. V lost 4 bases, J lost 6 bases, and 14 bases lay in between. Germline loops: CDR1 SGHRS, CDR2 YFSETQ. CDR3 in DNA: TGCGCCAGCAGCCCCCCGTGGGATAGCGAGCAGTACTTC. Amino acids: CASSPPWDSEQYF.

This clonotype was observed at least ten times. The CDR3 protein is CASSQNRVSIPGELFF. The DNA of the CDR3 is TGTGCCAGCAGCCAGAACCGGGTTTCTATTCCCGGGGAGCTGTTTTTT. The rearrangement links TRBV7-3 to TRBJ2-2; no firm D call. Looked up from germline, CDR1 is SGHTA and CDR2 is FQGTGA. The V and J ends lost 5 bases and 6 bases respectively, with 19 bases between them. The CDR3 spans 16 residues.

This clonotype was observed many times. V and J are TRBV12-5 and TRBJ2-1; TRBD1 matches 8 bases. Trimming at V came to 6 bases and at J to 7 bases, leaving 14 bases not matched to a gene. The V gene's germline CDR1 is LGHNT and CDR2 FRNRAP. CDR3 length equals 16 residues. The CDR3 nucleotides read TGTGCTAGTGGGGTCCGGACAGGGACGGGGGAGAATGAGCAGTTCTTC. It encodes CASGVRTGTGENEQFF.

A few counts support this clonotype. The J gene is TRBJ2-5, the V gene TRBV18, with no clear D. CDR3 length: 12 residues. CDR1 and CDR2 from the germline V gene are KGHSH and LQKENI. V dropped 6 bases and J dropped 4 bases, with 9 bases sitting between them. CDR3 nucleotide sequence: TGTGCCAGCTCCCCCTCAAGAGAGACCCAGTACTTC. This sequence encodes CASSPSRETQYF.

The gene calls are TRBV19 and TRBJ1-4; D remains ambiguous. Looked up from germline, CDR1 is LNHDA and CDR2 is SQIVND (reference sequence). The CDR3 length is 13 residues. V was pared by 3 bases and J by 7 bases, with 9 bases between. Here the CDR3 reads CASSMGYREKLFF. The CDR3 DNA reads as TGTGCCAGTAGTATGGGGTACCGTGAAAAACTGTTTTTT.

This clonotype was observed a handful of times. The junction and the germline gene differ at one end; a read error may be behind it. V is TRBV12-3 or TRBV12-4 and J is TRBJ2-7, with D uncertain. This CDR3 region has 12 residues. The CDR3 bases are TGTGCCAGCAGTCCAGGCTCCCACGAGCAGTACTTC. Encoded protein: CASSPGSHEQYF.